This T cell receptor beta chain was identified during a study of blood T cell repertoires in COVID-19. On the study more broadly: The United States, Italy and Spain supplied acute and convalescent COVID-19 samples. T cells, B-cell-depleted T cells, or PBMCs supplied cDNA or gDNA.

Study processing details: Researchers report that nucleated cell counts were estimated from reference gene primer amplification. Sequenced by immunoSEQ multiplex PCR; TCRdb stores in-frame clones only, minus some. Clone size and the V and J calls come from that table; the DNA yielded D and trimming. This table has hundreds of thousands of clones, about 85% appearing once. V lost 5 bases and J 4 bases, leaving 17 bases between the germline ends. Germline V lookup: CDR1 SGHTA, CDR2 FQGNSA. The CDR3 runs 15 residues. The J gene is TRBJ1-2, the V gene TRBV7-2; D not certain. The specimen sequenced was peripheral blood. The TCR was taken from a man aged 18 to 35 with active or convalescent COVID-19. CDR3 bases: TGTGCCAGCAGCCTGCGGTCTGAGAAACGCTATGGCTACACCTTC. Encoded protein: CASSLRSEKRYGYTF.